Sequencing of this T cell receptor beta chain was carried out in a study of human T cells and chemical hapten exposure. Study details: All through the roughly 23-week study, the scalp of each patient received diphenylcyclopropenone doses weekly.

From the RACE reads, TCRdb called clonotypes with MiXCR, one entry per CDR3 protein. The data contain tens of thousands of distinct CDR3 sequences, approximately 3.3% of them singletons. In its sample, this clonotype was seen many times. Described time point: patch test 2, 6 weeks after DPC sensitization. Treatment noted: therapeutic diphenylcyclopropenone sensitization with weekly scalp DPC. Donors, patients with alopecia ranging from 18 to 70 years old and judged suitable for DPC, provided samples. Unfractionated whole blood yielded total RNA. V lost 6 bases and J lost 4, with 21 bases in between. CDR3 length: 16 residues.

This material consisted of whole blood, taken in connection with sensitization to the hapten diphenylcyclopropenone (DPC). The TCR was taken from a man aged 40-49 years with alopecia areata. Some clones in this sample may be carry-over from other donors' samples. V and J are TRBV12-3 or TRBV12-4 and TRBJ1-1; D is uncertain. The CDR3 reads CASSPPRIVWGTEAFF. CDR3 coding DNA: TGTGCCAGCAGCCCTCCCCGAATTGTCTGGGGCACTGAAGCTTTCTTT.